The rows below give T cell receptor beta chains drawn from one sample of a study of glioma-infiltrating T cells. TCRdb used MiXCR to reprocess the multiplex PCR reads, holding one entry per CDR3 protein. The sample carries over 140,000 distinct CDR3 sequences, about 39% recorded once. Source material: glioma tissue, nonneoplastic brain tissue, or PBMCs (not recorded which). Receptor source: a human donor with low-grade glioma or glioblastoma, undergoing nonglioma brain surgery, or in good health (not recorded which). Each CDR3 is given with its conserved first and last residue. The D gene is left open where the match is weak. Clone size is given for some rows only: seen once, a few or many times, or a class if the clone is expanded.

cdr3_nt cdr3_aa j_call clone_size v_call d_call
TGTGCCAGCAGCTTAGGGTCTAGCGGGTACTACGAGCAGTACTTC CASSLGSSGYYEQYF TRBJ2-7 - TRBV7-2 TRBD2
TGTGCCAGCAGCTCAGAGGGCTCTCTAGCGGGGGGCTACAATGAGCAGTTCTTC CASSSEGSLAGGYNEQFF TRBJ2-1 few TRBV7-9 TRBD2
TGTGCCAGCAGCCAGGACTCGTGGGAGACCCAGTACTTC CASSQDSWETQYF TRBJ2-5 - TRBV3-1 -
TGCAGCGTTGGCCTACAGGGGGACTATGGCTACACCTTC CSVGLQGDYGYTF TRBJ1-2 - TRBV29-1 TRBD1
TGTGCCAGCAGTTACAACGGTGCGAGGATCAATGAGCAGTTCTTC CASSYNGARINEQFF TRBJ2-1 few TRBV6-5 -
TGTGCCAGCGGGACAGACTACGAGCAGTACTTC CASGTDYEQYF TRBJ2-7 few TRBV6-1 TRBD1
TGTGCCAGCAGCTACGGTGTGGGTATACCCCTCCACTTT CASSYGVGIPLHF TRBJ1-6 few TRBV6-1 -
TGTGCCAGCAGTGCCTTAGGGCAGGGTGGCGAGCAGTACTTC CASSALGQGGEQYF TRBJ2-7 - TRBV6-1 -
TGTGCCATCAGTGAGTTTTCGGGGCAGGCCCCTCGGGGCGAAGCTTTCTTT CAISEFSGQAPRGEAFF TRBJ1-1 - TRBV6-1 -
TGTGCCAGCAGCCAAGACGGGACAAAAAATCAGCCCCAGCATTTT CASSQDGTKNQPQHF TRBJ1-5 - TRBV3-1 -
TGTGCCAGCAGTTTTCGTCCAGCGGGCACAGATACGCAGTATTTT CASSFRPAGTDTQYF TRBJ2-3 few TRBV6-2/TRBV6-3 -
TGTGCCACGACGACCGGGACAGGGGGGACTAATGGCTACACCTTC CATTTGTGGTNGYTF TRBJ1-2 few TRBV10-3 TRBD1
TGTGCCAGCAGTCAAAGGACTAGCGGGAATTACAATGAGCAGTTCTTC CASSQRTSGNYNEQFF TRBJ2-1 - TRBV7-9 TRBD2
TGTGCCACCAGTGATTCCGAGGTTTGGGGTCCCCAGTACTTC CATSDSEVWGPQYF TRBJ2-5 few TRBV24-1 -
TGTGCCAGCACCCGGACAGGGGAAAAAGAGACCCAGTACTTC CASTRTGEKETQYF TRBJ2-5 - TRBV5-6 TRBD1
TGTGCCAGCAGCCCTAGAGCGGGGGTGGAGACCCAGTACTTC CASSPRAGVETQYF TRBJ2-5 - TRBV7-2 TRBD2
TGTGCCAGCAGCGGACAGGGGCCCGGCACTGAAGCTTTCTTT CASSGQGPGTEAFF TRBJ1-1 few TRBV6-2/TRBV6-3 TRBD1
TGTGCCAGCAACAGAGAAGAGGGGACTGAAGCTTTCTTT CASNREEGTEAFF TRBJ1-1 - TRBV2 -
TGTGCCACCAGCAGTAGACTGACAGTGGACACTGAAGCTTTCTTT CATSSRLTVDTEAFF TRBJ1-1 - TRBV15 -
TGTGCCAGCAGTCTTAACACGGTTAACACTGAAGCTTTCTTT CASSLNTVNTEAFF TRBJ1-1 - TRBV27 -
TGCAGTGCTAGACAGATGATCAAACTGATGAACACTGAAGCTTTCTTT CSARQMIKLMNTEAFF TRBJ1-1 few TRBV20-1 -
TGTGCCAGCAGTTTACACGGGAGTCACGAGACCCAGTACTTC CASSLHGSHETQYF TRBJ2-5 many TRBV28 -
TGTGCCAGCTCAATCACTACCGAGCAGTACTTC CASSITTEQYF TRBJ2-7 - TRBV25-1 -
TGTGCCAGTAGTATAGCGGGGGCGCGGGCCAACGTCCTGACTTTC CASSIAGARANVLTF TRBJ2-6 - TRBV28 TRBD2
TGTGCCAGCAGAAACTCACGGGGGACCTACGAGCAGTACTTC CASRNSRGTYEQYF TRBJ2-7 few TRBV6-5 -
TGTGCCACCCAGCTGGGGGGGCCTGGGGAGACCCAGTACTTC CATQLGGPGETQYF TRBJ2-5 - TRBV10-3 -
TGTGCCAGCAGCCAAGTTGGTAGCGCACCCTACAATGAGCAGTTCTTC CASSQVGSAPYNEQFF TRBJ2-1 - TRBV4-2 -